This TCR beta chain is drawn from a study of blood T cells in healthy people across ages. Primed by a sample-barcoded 5' primer and a J-beta primer mix, a second PCR proceeded for about 6 to 11 cycles. One entry per CDR3 protein, called by TCRdb with MiXCR from the 5' RACE reads. The table lists around 280,000 distinct CDR3 sequences, roughly 27% of them singletons. Per the germline V gene, CDR1 is KGHDR and CDR2 is SFDVKD. The trim removed 4 bases at V and 0 bases at J, leaving 5 bases unmatched. The CDR3 runs 16 residues. In each sample, at least 6.5 million PBMCs were isolated. This sequence was found in a woman in her 70s in good health. The sample was blood. This chain connects TRBV24-1 to TRBJ2-1, with 7 bases matching TRBD1. The chain's CDR3 is CATSDPQGVSYNEQFF. DNA of the CDR3: TGTGCCACCAGTGACCCCCAGGGGGTCTCCTACAATGAGCAGTTCTTC.